The clone carrying this T cell receptor (beta chain) occurred a few times. Antigen specificity is unknown. The data were obtained in a study of cytomegalovirus exposure and HLA in healthy donors. Overall study: Per a later analysis, the roughly 690 first-cohort and 120 or so validation repertoires shared one platform. General study results and limits: The study designated fewer than 200 TCR beta chains cytomegalovirus-associated. In vitro experiments confirmed that three CMV-associated chains were specific for CMV antigens. Using the classifier, cytomegalovirus status was reportedly diagnosed with high specificity and sensitivity.

The CDR3 runs 16 residues. V trimming: 1 base; J trimming: 3 bases; junction bases outside the gene matches: 8. Germline CDR1 and CDR2: MGHRA and YSYEKL. Some clones are missing from TCRdb's copy, which holds only in-frame ones; the method was immunoSEQ multiplex PCR. The profile shows a few hundred thousand clones, over 80% of them singletons. The specimen sequenced was PBMCs. This sequence was found in a woman in her twenties or thirties in good health and CMV-seropositive. The chain links TRBV4-1 to TRBJ1-1; 7 bases line up with TRBD1. As DNA, the CDR3 is TGCGCCAGCAGCCAAGTTAAGGACAGGCCGTACACTGAAGCTTTCTTT. Its protein is CASSQVKDRPYTEAFF.